A selection of T cell receptor beta chains follows, all from one sample in a study of blood T cell repertoires in COVID-19. Assay used: immunoSEQ multiplex PCR; TCRdb lists only in-frame clones, some missing. The sample shows some 76,000 clones, about 81% of them seen only once. The source material was peripheral blood. These receptor sequences come from a human donor in a cohort sampled during active COVID-19. The CDR3 runs from the conserved cysteine through the conserved F or W. A D gene is named only where the DNA matches it firmly. The listing skips clone size in some rows; elsewhere it reads once, few, many or a size class.

j_call: TRBJ1-1; clone_size: .; v_call: TRBV28; d_call: .; cdr3_nt: TGTGCCAGCAGTGTGGGTGGGGGCATTGTGAACACTGAAGCTTTCTTT; cdr3_aa: CASSVGGGIVNTEAFF
j_call: TRBJ2-3; clone_size: .; v_call: TRBV19; d_call: .; cdr3_nt: TGTGCCAGTAGCCGGGAGAGGGGACCGGGAGATACGCAGTATTTT; cdr3_aa: CASSRERGPGDTQYF
j_call: TRBJ2-1; clone_size: .; v_call: TRBV3-1/TRBV3-2; d_call: .; cdr3_nt: TGTGCCAGCAGCCATCCCAGCGATGAGCAGTTCTTC; cdr3_aa: CASSHPSDEQFF
j_call: TRBJ2-1; clone_size: .; v_call: TRBV15; d_call: .; cdr3_nt: TGTGCCACCAGCATTCGGGCGGGTTCCTACAATGAGCAGTTCTTC; cdr3_aa: CATSIRAGSYNEQFF
j_call: TRBJ1-2; clone_size: .; v_call: TRBV6-5; d_call: TRBD1; cdr3_nt: TGTGCCAGCACCAGGGGGACAAATAACTATGGCTACACCTTC; cdr3_aa: CASTRGTNNYGYTF
j_call: TRBJ2-7; clone_size: .; v_call: TRBV4-1; d_call: .; cdr3_nt: TGCGCCAGCAGCCAAGATAGGACAGCCTCCTACGAGCAGTACTTC; cdr3_aa: CASSQDRTASYEQYF
j_call: TRBJ2-7; clone_size: medium-sized; v_call: TRBV4-2; d_call: TRBD1; cdr3_nt: TGTGCCAGCAGCTTAGAACCGGGACAGAGCTCCTACGAGCAGTACTTC; cdr3_aa: CASSLEPGQSSYEQYF
j_call: TRBJ2-1; clone_size: .; v_call: TRBV9; d_call: TRBD1; cdr3_nt: TGTGCCAGCAGCGTACGGGACAGGGGCTGGTCCTACAATGAGCAGTTCTTC; cdr3_aa: CASSVRDRGWSYNEQFF
j_call: TRBJ1-2; clone_size: .; v_call: TRBV29-1; d_call: .; cdr3_nt: TGCAGCGTTGAAGCTGCGGCCGGCGCTTTCTATGGCTACACCTTC; cdr3_aa: CSVEAAAGAFYGYTF
j_call: TRBJ2-7; clone_size: .; v_call: TRBV11-2; d_call: .; cdr3_nt: TGTGCCAGCAGCTTAGATTGGGGGCCGCGGGACGAGCAGTACTTC; cdr3_aa: CASSLDWGPRDEQYF
j_call: TRBJ1-2; clone_size: .; v_call: TRBV28; d_call: TRBD1; cdr3_nt: TGTGCCAGCAGTCCAAGTGGGGACAGGAGGAACTATGGCTACACCTTC; cdr3_aa: CASSPSGDRRNYGYTF
j_call: TRBJ2-3; clone_size: .; v_call: TRBV6-5; d_call: .; cdr3_nt: TGTGCCACCCATATGGGGGCCACAGATACGCAGTATTTT; cdr3_aa: CATHMGATDTQYF
j_call: TRBJ2-3; clone_size: .; v_call: TRBV9; d_call: TRBD2; cdr3_nt: TGTGCCAGCAGCGTAGAACTAGCGGGGGCCCGGGATACGCAGTATTTT; cdr3_aa: CASSVELAGARDTQYF
j_call: TRBJ2-3; clone_size: .; v_call: TRBV6-2/TRBV6-3; d_call: TRBD2; cdr3_nt: TGTGCCAGCAGTTCTAGCGGGGAGGCCACAGATACGCAGTATTTT; cdr3_aa: CASSSSGEATDTQYF
j_call: TRBJ2-7; clone_size: .; v_call: TRBV11-2; d_call: .; cdr3_nt: TGTGCCAGCAGCCCGGACACCCCCTACGAGCAGTACTTC; cdr3_aa: CASSPDTPYEQYF